The present T cell receptor (beta chain) was sequenced within a study of blood T cell repertoires in COVID-19. Study context: From the United States, Italy and Spain came samples of acute and convalescent COVID-19. In each case, the material was cDNA or gDNA derived from T cells, B-cell-depleted T cells, or PBMCs.

As originally analysed: It was from reference gene primer amplification that nucleated cell counts were estimated. Repertoires were generated with immunoSEQ multiplex PCR, while TCRdb's copy carries only in-frame clones and drops some. V and J calls and clone size are those listed in that table; D and trimming were worked out from the DNA. The data hold more than 150,000 clones, with 80% to 90% observed a single time. V trimming: 3 bases; J trimming: 5 bases; junction bases outside the gene matches: 4. Germline V gene data show CDR1 as LNHDA and CDR2 as SQIVND (reference sequence). The CDR3 spans 17 residues.

The sequence came from a woman in her 70s with acute or convalescent COVID-19. The sample taken for sequencing was peripheral blood. The V call is TRBV19, the J call TRBJ2-1; 16 positions agree with TRBD2. The DNA for the CDR3 is TGTGCCAGTAGTATGGGACTAGCGGGAGGGCCTCACAATGAGCAGTTCTTC. Translation: CASSMGLAGGPHNEQFF.